Listed below are T cell receptor beta chains from one sample, sequenced in a study of CXCR3-negative and CXCR3-positive naive CD8 T cells. From the 5' RACE reads, TCRdb lists one entry per CDR3 protein and no DNA. This sample's clone table lists more than 50,000 distinct CDR3 sequences. Sequencing was performed on naive CXCR3- CD8+ T cells from blood. The receptors come from a human donor in good health. Some clones in this sample may be carry-over from other donors' samples. Both conserved end residues are part of each CDR3.

>TRBJ2-7|TRBV28
CASSSPPVKSIYEQYF
>TRBJ2-1|TRBV10-3
CAISESRDRGDEQFF
>TRBJ2-7|TRBV20-1
CSARGVVGGYEQYF
>TRBJ2-1|TRBV28
CASSFRGRNEQFF
>TRBJ2-7|TRBV25-1
CASSERDGTYEQYF
>TRBJ1-1|TRBV6-6
CASIPGYGTEAFF
>TRBJ2-1|TRBV11-2
CASDLKGGSYNEQFF
>TRBJ2-2|TRBV29-1
CSVLNAGELFF
>TRBJ2-7|TRBV5-5
CASSSIWTGVSEQYF
>TRBJ2-3|TRBV5-1
CASSLDGGTQYF
>TRBJ2-7|TRBV5-5
CASSLDRGSSYEQYF